These 27 T cell receptor beta chains were sequenced from one sample in a study of blood T cell repertoires in COVID-19. Clones were read by immunoSEQ multiplex PCR, and TCRdb kept only the in-frame ones, dropping some. Of fewer than 150,000 clones detected, around 84% appear once; the ten largest clones hold less than 6.5%. Sequenced input: peripheral blood. The source of these receptors is a human donor in a cohort sampled during active COVID-19.

The V and J genes are TRBV27 and TRBJ2-7; 7 bases match TRBD1. The germline V gene encodes CDR1 MNHEY and CDR2 SMNVEV (reference sequence). The CDR3 length is 12 residues. The trim removed 5 bases at V and 6 bases at J, leaving 4 bases unmatched. The CDR3 DNA is TGTGCCAGCAGTGACAGGGTAGCCGAGCAGTACTTC. It yields the protein CASSDRVAEQYF.

The chain recombines TRBV15 with TRBJ2-2; 7 bases are shared with TRBD2. Germline CDR1 reads LNHNV; CDR2 reads YYDKDF (reference sequence). The CDR3 runs 17 residues. V was pared by 0 bases and J by 3 bases, with 7 bases of the junction left unmatched. CDR3 region: CATSRDWASGHTGELFF. CDR3 bases: TGTGCCACCAGCAGAGATTGGGCTAGCGGTCACACCGGGGAGCTGTTTTTT.

The chain links TRBV5-1 to TRBJ2-1; TRBD1 matches 10 bases. Germline CDR1 reads SGHRS; CDR2 reads YFSETQ. The V segment lost 4 bases and the J segment 7 bases; nucleotides outside the gene matches: 14. The CDR3 consists of 17 residues. In nucleotides, the CDR3 is TGCGCCAGCAGCGGGGGGACTGACAGGGGGCTCTTTAATGAGCAGTTCTTC. It specifies CASSGGTDRGLFNEQFF.

The V and J genes are TRBV7-2 and TRBJ2-7, with a possible D match to TRBD2 (6 bases). V was cut by 5 bases and J by 0 bases, with 11 bases left in between. Germline lookup yields CDR1 SGHTA and CDR2 FQGNSA. This CDR3 region has 14 residues. DNA for the CDR3: TGTGCCAGCAGCGTATGGGACTCCTCCTACGAGCAGTACTTC. Its protein is CASSVWDSSYEQYF.

The chain has TRBV7-9 and TRBJ2-7; D is undetermined. This CDR3 is built from 13 residues. Germline-derived CDR1 and CDR2 are SEHNR and FQNEAQ (reference sequence). V lost 1 base and J lost 6, with 10 bases in between. CDR3 DNA sequence: TGTGCCAGCAGCTTAGTCCTTCTCGGCGAGCAGTACTTC. It yields the protein CASSLVLLGEQYF.

The V gene is TRBV5-1, the J gene TRBJ2-3, with D possibly TRBD2 on 6 matching bases. The CDR3 totals 15 residues. CDR1 and CDR2 (germline): SGHRS, YFSETQ. V lost 2 bases and J lost 0, with 10 bases in between. Written as DNA, the CDR3 is TGCGCCAGCAGCTTAGGCGGGGCTAGCACAGATACGCAGTATTTT. Encoded protein: CASSLGGASTDTQYF.

The chain links TRBV14 to TRBJ1-1, with TRBD1 as a possible D gene (6 bases). The germline gives CDR1 SGHDN, CDR2 FVKESK. This CDR3 has 14 residues. Between the trimmed V and J ends, which lost 1 base and 11 bases, there was a span of 17 bases. CDR3 nucleotide sequence: TGTGCCAGCAGCCAAGTCGGGCGCCAGGGGCATGCTTTCTTT. Encoded protein: CASSQVGRQGHAFF. The full variable domain, in which reference TRBV14 and TRBJ1-1 provide the parts outside the CDR3, is EAGVTQFPSHSVIEKGQTVTLRCDPISGHDNLYWYRRVMGKEIKFLLHFVKESKQDESGMPNNRFLAERTGGTYSTLKVQPAELEDSGVYFCASSQVGRQGHAFFGQGTRLTVV.

The J gene is TRBJ2-3, the V gene TRBV7-2, with 12 nucleotides matching TRBD2. Germline V gives CDR1 SGHTA, CDR2 FQGNSA. This CDR3 has 17 residues. Trimming took 2 bases from V and 5 from J; bases not matched to a gene: 8. The CDR3 sequence is CASSLILAGGPGDTQYF. CDR3 coding DNA: TGTGCCAGCAGCTTAATTCTAGCGGGAGGGCCAGGAGATACGCAGTATTTT.

This chain links TRBV4-1 with TRBJ2-1; possibly TRBD2 for D (5 bases). Germline V gives CDR1 MGHRA, CDR2 YSYEKL. There are 16 residues in the CDR3. The germline V and J ends were trimmed by 1 base and 7 bases, with 17 bases remaining between them. CDR3 coding DNA: TGCGCCAGCAGCCAAGTTACCTTGGCTAGCAGGAATGAGCAGTTCTTC. It yields the protein CASSQVTLASRNEQFF.

The chain joins TRBV5-1 to TRBJ2-7; 10 positions agree with TRBD2. From germline, CDR1 is SGHRS and CDR2 YFSETQ. J lost 6 bases, V lost 5 bases, and 5 bases had no gene match. This CDR3 has 13 amino acids. CDR3 region: CASRLAGSLEQYF. CDR3 nucleotides: TGCGCCAGCAGACTAGCGGGATCTCTCGAGCAGTACTTC.

V and J are TRBV7-9 and TRBJ2-2; TRBD1 matches 8 bases. Unmatched junction bases numbered 7, after V lost 3 bases and J lost 1 base. Germline V CDR1 and CDR2: SEHNR, FQNEAQ (reference sequence). This CDR3 has 17 amino acids. The CDR3 loop is CASSLTGETMNTGELFF. In DNA, the CDR3 is TGTGCCAGCAGCTTGACAGGGGAAACCATGAACACCGGGGAGCTGTTTTTT.

The chain joins TRBV2 to TRBJ1-5, with D perhaps matching TRBD1 (6 bases). V dropped 3 bases and J dropped 6 bases, with 18 bases sitting between them. CDR3 size: 16 residues. Germline-derived CDR1 and CDR2 are SNHLY and FYNNEI. Written as DNA, the CDR3 is TGTGCCAGCAGTGAGAGGGGGGGCCGCCAAGGTCAGCCCCAGCATTTT. It yields the protein CASSERGGRQGQPQHF.

The chain has TRBV16 and TRBJ2-7, with D maybe TRBD1 (5 bases). This CDR3 is built from 15 residues. Germline values: CDR1 KGHSY, CDR2 FQNENV. Trimming removed 1 base from V and 7 bases from J, with 17 bases in between. CDR3 DNA: TGTGCCAGCAGCCAATACGGCAGGGATTGGAAGGAGCAGTACTTC. Protein product: CASSQYGRDWKEQYF. Complete variable domain (other parts from reference TRBV16 and TRBJ2-7): GEEVAQTPKHLVRGEGQKAKLYCAPIKGHSYVFWYQQVLKNEFKFLISFQNENVFDETGMPKERFSAKCLPNSPCSLEIQATKLEDSAVYFCASSQYGRDWKEQYFGPGTRLTVT.

The chain is built from TRBV5-1 and TRBJ2-3, with D possibly TRBD2 on 6 matching bases. CDR1 and CDR2 from the germline V gene are SGHRS and YFSETQ. The V end was cut by 3 bases, the J end by 2 bases, with 16 bases between. CDR3 size: 16 residues. This CDR3 is CASSSGLSYYTDTQYF. In DNA, the CDR3 is TGCGCCAGCAGCTCGGGACTCTCTTACTACACAGATACGCAGTATTTT.

The table lists this clone with a count of one. The V call is TRBV3-1 (or the pseudogene TRBV3-2), the J call TRBJ2-5, with 9 nucleotides matching TRBD1. J lost 1 base, V lost 4 bases, and 4 bases had no gene match. CDR3 size: 15 residues. Germline CDR1 LGHDT, CDR2 YNNKEL (reference sequence). CDR3 nucleotide sequence: TGTGCCAGCAGCCCCCGGACAGGGGTCCAAGAGACCCAGTACTTC. Translated, it gives CASSPRTGVQETQYF.

This clone was counted once. This sequence joins TRBV6-2 or TRBV6-3 and TRBJ2-3, with D possibly being TRBD2 (5 bases). This CDR3 has 15 residues. CDR1 MNHEY and CDR2 SVGEGT come from the germline V gene. V lost 2 bases to trimming and J lost 2 bases, with 11 bases between them. The DNA of the CDR3 is TGTGCCAGCAGTTACGAGGGCGGACTCACAGATACGCAGTATTTT. It specifies CASSYEGGLTDTQYF.

The chain carries TRBV16 and TRBJ1-4, with D possibly TRBD1 on 5 matching bases. The germline V gene encodes CDR1 KGHSY and CDR2 FQNENV. The CDR3 is 15 amino acids. Trimming pared 4 bases from V and 8 bases from J, leaving 17 bases between. The CDR3 coding sequence is TGTGCCAGCAGCCCGGGGACTAGCGGAAGGGAAAAACTGTTTTTT. It codes for CASSPGTSGREKLFF.

The V call is TRBV19, the J call TRBJ2-5, with TRBD1 identical over 8 bases. This CDR3 region has 15 residues. Germline assignment: CDR1 LNHDA and CDR2 SQIVND (reference sequence). Germline trimming cut 5 bases from V and 5 bases from J; bases unmatched to any gene: 10. CDR3 sequence: CASSGRTGWGETQYF. The CDR3 DNA is TGTGCCAGTAGTGGACGGACAGGGTGGGGGGAGACCCAGTACTTC.

Here the CDR3 reads CSVVSGLGRSPSYNEQFF. Here the CDR3 DNA reads TGCAGCGTTGTATCGGGATTGGGTAGGAGTCCATCCTACAATGAGCAGTTCTTC. This chain uses TRBV29-1 with TRBJ2-1; maybe TRBD2 (5 bases). Trimming shortened V by 4 bases and J by 1 base, and 23 bases separated the two germline ends. This CDR3 contains 18 residues. CDR1 is SQVTM and CDR2 is ANQGSEA in the germline V gene.

V and J are TRBV2 and TRBJ1-6; TRBD1 matches 9 bases. The CDR3 runs to 14 residues. With 6 bases clipped from V and 7 bases from J, the junction kept 4 bases outside the gene matches. CDR1 is SNHLY, CDR2 FYNNEI, per germline. The CDR3 loop reads CASRKTGGNSPLHF. The DNA for the CDR3 is TGTGCCAGCAGGAAGACAGGGGGGAATTCACCCCTCCACTTT.

The gene calls are TRBV7-6 and TRBJ1-2, with D possibly matching TRBD1 (6 bases). Germline values: CDR1 SGHVS, CDR2 FNYEAQ. The CDR3 totals 16 residues. Trimming took 3 bases from V and 3 from J, leaving 17 bases between them. This CDR3 is CASSLDTGIFDYGYTF. The CDR3 DNA sequence: TGTGCCAGCAGCTTGGATACAGGGATATTCGACTATGGCTACACCTTC.

The gene calls are TRBV2 and TRBJ1-3, with TRBD1 as a possible D gene (5 bases). V dropped 11 bases and J dropped 0 bases, with 17 bases sitting between them. The germline gives CDR1 SNHLY, CDR2 FYNNEI. The CDR3 totals 15 residues. CDR3 in amino acids: CAGERGTFSGNTIYF. CDR3 DNA sequence: TGTGCCGGAGAAAGGGGAACCTTCTCTGGAAACACCATATATTTT.

The CDR3 sequence: CASSTQKNTEAFF. For the CDR3, the DNA is TGTGCCAGCAGCACTCAAAAGAACACTGAAGCTTTCTTT. J is TRBJ1-1 and V is TRBV7-2; no reliable D call. The V gene's germline CDR1 is SGHTA and CDR2 FQGNSA. V was shortened by 5 bases and J by 1 base, with 8 bases between the two germline ends. The CDR3 loop spans 13 amino acids.

The chain recombines TRBV3-1 (or the pseudogene TRBV3-2) with TRBJ2-7; 8 nucleotides match TRBD1. This CDR3 has 14 residues. V dropped 5 bases and J dropped 3; count of bases not matched to a gene: 6. The germline V gene encodes CDR1 LGHDT and CDR2 YNNKEL (reference sequence). The CDR3 reads CASSRGQGGYEQYF. The CDR3 DNA reads as TGTGCCAGCAGCAGAGGACAGGGCGGCTACGAGCAGTACTTC.

This rearrangement joins TRBV6-1 to TRBJ1-6; D unresolved. Germline lookup yields CDR1 MNHNS and CDR2 SASEGT. Trimming removed 2 bases from V and 9 bases from J, with 11 bases in between. The CDR3 consists of 14 residues. CDR3 sequence: CASSEKFTSSPLHF. CDR3 nucleotide sequence: TGTGCCAGCAGTGAAAAGTTTACGAGTTCACCCCTCCACTTT.

The chain is built from TRBV6-5 and TRBJ2-7, with TRBD2 as a possible D gene (5 bases). This CDR3 comprises 15 residues. Trimming removed 0 bases from V and 2 bases from J, with 11 bases in between. CDR1 is MNHEY, CDR2 SVGAGI, per germline. CDR3 sequence (DNA): TGTGCCAGCAGTTACTCAGGAGCGGAGCCCTACGAGCAGTACTTC. This codes for CASSYSGAEPYEQYF.

This clone was counted a few times. The CDR3 here is CASSRHNGELFF. The CDR3 DNA reads TGTGCCAGCAGCCGACACAACGGGGAGCTGTTTTTT. This chain uses TRBV5-4 with TRBJ2-2; D gene uncertain. Looked up from germline, CDR1 is SGHNT and CDR2 is YYREEE (reference sequence). V was shortened by 4 bases and J by 7 bases, with 8 bases between the two germline ends. CDR3 length equals 12 residues.